The sequence of this T cell receptor beta chain was determined in a study of regulatory T cells in long-lasting Graves disease. The time point denotes: newly diagnosed GD, antithyroid drugs for less than 3 months. PBMC RNA was the source of the TCR library. This clonotype was picked up a small number of times. CDR3 regions were amplified by Arm-PCR using iRepertoire HTBI primers to build TCR beta libraries. Original methodology: From all samples, identification returned some 13 TRBJ and 60 or so TRBV segments. TCRdb called the multiplex PCR reads again in MiXCR, with one record for every CDR3 protein. These V and J calls rely on TCRdb rather than the paper's analysis. The sample lists about 500,000 distinct CDR3 sequences; about 12% were seen once. These records were also assigned to another study, of T cells in Graves' hyperthyroidism and ophthalmopathy.

The material was peripheral blood mononuclear cells (PBMCs), obtained at new diagnosis, from a patient treated with antithyroid drugs. This receptor was identified in a young woman with Graves disease.

CDR3 loop: CSARDDSDTEAFF. CDR3 nucleotide sequence: TGCAGTGCTAGAGATGATTCGGACACTGAAGCTTTCTTT. V usage is TRBV20-1 and J usage is TRBJ1-1; D call uncertain. This CDR3 has 13 amino acids. CDR1 and CDR2 (germline): DFQATT, SNEGSKA (reference sequence). Trimming removed 0 bases from V and 3 bases from J, with 8 bases in between.